A single sample gave rise to the 27 T cell receptor beta chains below, sequenced in a study of shared clonotypes between healthy human individuals. Assay: immunoSEQ multiplex PCR; the TCRdb copy retains only in-frame clones and omits some. Of about 1 million clones listed, under 80% are singletons. Sequencing input: memory CD4+ T cells sorted from blood. Sample subset: CD45RA-negative fraction. The source of these receptors is a man aged 18-30 years in good health.

J is TRBJ2-3 and V is TRBV6-1; D may be TRBD2 (5 bases). The length of the CDR3 is 15 residues. Germline V gives CDR1 MNHNS, CDR2 SASEGT. V lost 5 bases, J lost 6 bases, and 18 bases lay in between. This CDR3 reads CASSSALVQADTQYF. The CDR3 DNA reads as TGTGCCAGCAGTTCTGCACTAGTGCAGGCGGATACGCAGTATTTT.

This clone occurred once. This clone may be a read error of a much larger clone one base away. The sample contains more than one DNA sequence encoding this CDR3. This chain connects TRBV5-1 to TRBJ1-4, with 7 bases identical to TRBD1. There are 14 residues in the CDR3. Germline values: CDR1 SGHRS, CDR2 YFSETQ. The trim removed 0 bases at V and 4 bases at J, leaving 0 bases unmatched. The CDR3 loop reads CASSLGQGNEKLFF. The DNA of the CDR3 is TGCGCCAGCAGCTTGGGACAGGGTAATGAAAAACTGTTTTTT.

There are a few counts of this clone. This chain uses TRBV30 with TRBJ1-5; D is uncertain. Germline V gene sequence: CDR1 GTSNPN, CDR2 SVGIG (reference sequence). This CDR3 contains 13 residues. V shed 2 bases and J shed 8 bases, with 13 bases lying between them. Here the CDR3 DNA reads TGTGCCTGGAGTCTCGAGGGCGTGGAGCCCCAGCATTTT. Translating it yields CAWSLEGVEPQHF.

This sequence joins TRBV11-2 and TRBJ2-5, with no clear D. The CDR3 sequence is 13 residues long. V dropped 5 bases and J dropped 7 bases, with 14 bases sitting between them. Germline CDR1 and CDR2: SGHAT and FQNNGV. CDR3: CASSPSPGLTQYF. The CDR3 DNA sequence: TGTGCCAGCAGCCCCTCGCCCGGGTTGACCCAGTACTTC.

The V and J genes are TRBV5-1 and TRBJ2-3; D is undetermined. This CDR3 contains 13 residues. Germline V CDR1 and CDR2: SGHRS, YFSETQ. The V end lost 4 bases, the J end lost 3 bases, and 9 bases lay between the germline ends. The CDR3, as DNA: TGCGCCAGCAGCGGCCGGTGGACAGATACGCAGTATTTT. Translated, it gives CASSGRWTDTQYF.

On this clone: This may come from a read error, since a much larger clone is one base off. The CDR3 coding sequence is TGCGCCAGCAGCCAACAGGGGGCGGGCACTGAAGCTTTCTTT. Translated, it gives CASSQQGAGTEAFF. The J gene is TRBJ1-1, the V gene TRBV5-1; 9 positions agree with TRBD1. The CDR3 runs to 14 residues. V gave up 4 bases and J gave up 4 bases; unmatched junction bases: 5. The germline V gene has CDR1 SGHRS and CDR2 YFSETQ.

The chain links TRBV7-2 to TRBJ2-2, with D perhaps matching TRBD2 (7 bases). This CDR3 is built from 12 residues. V lost 5 bases, J lost 8 bases, and 9 bases lay in between. Germline CDR1 SGHTA, CDR2 FQGNSA. CDR3 in amino acids: CASSAGAGELFF. The CDR3 DNA is TGTGCCAGCAGCGCGGGGGCGGGGGAGCTGTTTTTT.

This clone was detected many times. The chain uses TRBV2 and TRBJ2-2, with 9 bases identical to TRBD2. The V gene's germline CDR1 is SNHLY and CDR2 FYNNEI. There are 15 residues in the CDR3. V gave up 9 bases and J gave up 3 bases; unmatched junction bases: 8. The CDR3 DNA reads TGTGCCAGTACTCCTAGCGGGGTTTACACCGGGGAGCTGTTTTTT. Protein product: CASTPSGVYTGELFF.

V is TRBV7-8 and J is TRBJ2-2; D ambiguous. The V end was cut by 3 bases, the J end by 1 base, with 9 bases between. Germline assignment: CDR1 SGHVS and CDR2 FQNEAQ. There are 15 residues in the CDR3. This chain's CDR3 is CASSLDAGNTGELFF. CDR3 bases: TGTGCCAGCAGCTTGGATGCAGGGAACACCGGGGAGCTGTTTTTT. The full variable domain, its missing parts supplied by reference TRBV7-8 and TRBJ2-2, is GAGVSQSPRYKVAKRGQDVALRCDPISGHVSLFWYQQALGQGPEFLTYFQNEAQLDKSGLPSDRFFAERPEGSVSTLKIQRTQQEDSAVYLCASSLDAGNTGELFFGEGSRLTVL.

The genes are TRBV6-4 and TRBJ2-1; 9 bases line up with TRBD2. CDR1 is MRHNA, CDR2 SNTAGT, per germline. V lost 8 bases, J lost 8 bases, and 13 bases stayed unmatched. This CDR3 spans 15 amino acids. CDR3 coding DNA: TGTGCCAGCTCCTTGGAGGGACTAGCTTTCCATGAGCAGTTCTTC. It codes for CASSLEGLAFHEQFF.

The genes are TRBV10-3 and TRBJ1-3; tentatively, D is TRBD1 (6 bases). This CDR3 has 13 amino acids. Trimming took 9 bases from V and 3 from J, leaving 12 bases between them. From germline, CDR1 is ENHRY and CDR2 SYGVKD. The CDR3 DNA follows: TGTGCCATTCAACAGGGAGGTGGAAACACCATATATTTT. Amino acids: CAIQQGGGNTIYF.

V gene TRBV30 combines with J gene TRBJ1-3, with a possible D match to TRBD1 (6 bases). V was cut by 8 bases and J by 5 bases, with 22 bases left in between. Germline V lookup: CDR1 GTSNPN, CDR2 SVGIG (reference sequence). This CDR3 is 15 amino acids long. The CDR3: CARRGADGARNTIYF. As DNA, the CDR3 is TGTGCCCGCAGGGGTGCGGACGGAGCTCGAAACACCATATATTTT.

The genes are TRBV7-9 and TRBJ2-7; 10 bases line up with TRBD2. Germline V CDR1 and CDR2: SEHNR, FQNEAQ (reference sequence). CDR3 size: 16 residues. The J segment lost 6 bases and the V segment lost 1 base, leaving 9 bases of the junction unmatched. CDR3 loop: CASSLGRASGSSEQYF. CDR3 coding DNA: TGTGCCAGCAGCTTAGGGCGGGCTAGCGGGAGCTCCGAGCAGTACTTC.

This clone was detected only a few times. V gene TRBV7-6 combines with J gene TRBJ2-3; D is uncertain. From germline, CDR1 is SGHVS and CDR2 FNYEAQ. Trimming took 5 bases from V and 2 from J, leaving 17 bases between them. The CDR3 spans 16 residues. This CDR3 reads CASSQLRPAFTDTQYF. The CDR3 DNA is TGTGCCAGCAGCCAACTCCGGCCAGCCTTCACAGATACGCAGTATTTT.

This chain joins TRBV30 and TRBJ2-3; 8 bases agree with TRBD2. Germline trimming cut 1 base from V and 6 bases from J; bases unmatched to any gene: 6. There are 14 residues in the CDR3. Germline loops: CDR1 GTSNPN, CDR2 SVGIG (reference sequence). In DNA, the CDR3 is TGTGCCTGGAGTGGGACTAGCCCCAGCGATACGCAGTATTTT. The encoded protein is CAWSGTSPSDTQYF.

The rearrangement links TRBV28 to TRBJ2-3, with no clear D. The V gene's germline CDR1 is MDHEN and CDR2 SYDVKM. With 6 bases removed from V and 0 bases from J, the gap between germline ends came to 16 bases. The CDR3 loop spans 16 amino acids. The CDR3, as DNA: TGTGCCAGCAGATCAACCCCCCCGAGGAGCACAGATACGCAGTATTTT. Amino acid sequence: CASRSTPPRSTDTQYF.

The rearrangement uses TRBV11-2 and TRBJ1-6; D is possibly TRBD1 (6 bases). V lost 5 bases, J lost 10 bases, and 15 bases lay in between. Germline values: CDR1 SGHAT, CDR2 FQNNGV. This CDR3 contains 14 residues. The CDR3: CASSVQGIGSPLHF. The CDR3 region has the DNA TGTGCCAGCAGCGTACAGGGAATTGGCTCACCCCTCCACTTT.

This chain uses TRBV19 with TRBJ2-2; 12 bases map to TRBD1. With 7 bases clipped from V and 7 bases from J, the junction kept 16 bases outside the gene matches. CDR3 length: 18 amino acids. Per germline, CDR1 LNHDA and CDR2 SQIVND (reference sequence). In nucleotides, the CDR3 is TGTGCCAGTACCGGGACAGGGGGCCCCTTAGGAAGGGTCGGGGAGCTGTTTTTT. Protein: CASTGTGGPLGRVGELFF.

In this sample, this clone turned up a few times. The chain carries TRBV5-1 and TRBJ2-5; 15 positions agree with TRBD2. Trimming took 4 bases from V and 5 from J; bases not matched to a gene: 3. There are 15 residues in the CDR3. Germline V CDR1 and CDR2: SGHRS, YFSETQ. CDR3 region: CASSGTSGRWETQYF. CDR3 DNA sequence: TGCGCCAGCAGCGGGACTAGCGGGAGGTGGGAGACCCAGTACTTC.

On this clone: The sample contains more than one DNA sequence encoding this CDR3. The chain carries TRBV6-1 and TRBJ1-2; no clear D. Looked up from germline, CDR1 is MNHNS and CDR2 is SASEGT. V dropped 5 bases and J dropped 5 bases, with 9 bases sitting between them. There are 12 residues in the CDR3. The DNA of the CDR3 is TGTGCCAGCAGTCCGGCCGGGTATGGCTACACCTTC. Protein: CASSPAGYGYTF.

The chain joins TRBV30 to TRBJ2-7; 8 bases align to TRBD2. The germline CDR1 and CDR2 sequences are GTSNPN and SVGIG (reference sequence). Trimming cost V 4 bases and J 5 bases; bases outside gene matches: 7. CDR3 size: 13 residues. The CDR3 here is CAWNPGGVNEQYF. The CDR3 DNA reads as TGTGCCTGGAACCCCGGGGGGGTGAACGAGCAGTACTTC.

The gene calls are TRBV30 and TRBJ1-2; D possibly corresponds to TRBD1 (5 bases). V was pared by 0 bases and J by 8 bases, with 13 bases between. The CDR3 runs to 13 residues. The germline V gene encodes CDR1 GTSNPN and CDR2 SVGIG (reference sequence). In nucleotides, the CDR3 is TGTGCCTGGAGTGTACAGCCTGGGGGGGGCTACACCTTC. This sequence encodes CAWSVQPGGGYTF.

This chain joins TRBV7-2 and TRBJ1-6, with a possible D match to TRBD1 (6 bases). CDR1 is SGHTA and CDR2 is FQGNSA in the germline V gene. The CDR3 consists of 15 residues. With 7 bases removed from V and 5 bases from J, the gap between germline ends came to 15 bases. The CDR3 is CASTMGGAHNSPLHF. Here the CDR3 DNA reads TGTGCCAGCACCATGGGGGGGGCCCATAATTCACCCCTCCACTTT.

CDR3 in amino acids: CALGSPLHF. The CDR3 DNA reads TGCGCATTAGGTTCACCCCTCCACTTT. V and J are TRBV20-1 and TRBJ1-6; unclear D gene. The germline V gene has CDR1 DFQATT and CDR2 SNEGSKA (reference sequence). The CDR3 totals 9 residues.

V gene TRBV5-6 combines with J gene TRBJ1-1; 11 bases map to TRBD1. This CDR3 is built from 16 residues. V lost 4 bases, J lost 5 bases, and 10 bases stayed unmatched. Germline CDR1 and CDR2: SGHDT and YYEEEE. The DNA of the CDR3 is TGTGCCAGCAGCGCTCGGACAGGGGGCTCGGGGACTGAAGCTTTCTTT. This sequence encodes CASSARTGGSGTEAFF.

This clone was detected only a few times. The CDR3 nucleotides are TGTGCCAGCAGCTTCAATAGGCAGATTAACTACGAGCAGTACTTC. Its protein product is CASSFNRQINYEQYF. The chain has TRBV5-6 and TRBJ2-7; D unresolved. The CDR3 contains 15 residues. From germline, CDR1 is SGHDT and CDR2 YYEEEE. The V end lost 2 bases, the J end lost 3 bases, and 15 bases lay between the germline ends.

The chain couples TRBV6-5 to TRBJ1-5; a possible D gene is TRBD1 (5 bases). The V end lost 7 bases, the J end lost 11 bases, and 18 bases lay between the germline ends. The CDR3 is 13 amino acids. The germline CDR1 and CDR2 sequences are MNHEY and SVGAGI. Written as DNA, the CDR3 is TGTGCCAGCAAGCGGAGCCAGGAAGGGGCCCAGCATTTT. Its protein product is CASKRSQEGAQHF.